This is a list of T cell receptor beta chains from one sample in a study of T cells in Graves' hyperthyroidism and ophthalmopathy. Each CDR3 protein is one row after TCRdb ran MiXCR on the multiplex PCR reads. Of fewer than 500,000 distinct CDR3 sequences listed, about 14% are singletons. Material for sequencing was blood. These receptors all stem from a man younger than 30 with Graves' ophthalmopathy. The CDR3 runs from the conserved cysteine through the conserved F or W. D genes are given only for firm matches.

TRBV7-6	NA	TRBJ2-2	CASSFYGGPANTGELFF
TRBV30	TRBD1	TRBJ1-6	CAWSYRGVNSPLHF
TRBV29-1	NA	TRBJ2-7	CSVETGSEQYF
TRBV7-3	NA	TRBJ2-2	CASRRASASGELFF
TRBV18	NA	TRBJ2-7	CASSPNQLAHEQYF
TRBV28	TRBD2	TRBJ2-1	CASSSPSGVNNEQFF
TRBV18	NA	TRBJ1-2	CASSPGLGDGYTF
TRBV10-3	TRBD1	TRBJ2-3	CALRQGANTDTQYF
TRBV6-1	NA	TRBJ1-5	CASRKGNRPQHF
TRBV13	TRBD1	TRBJ1-3	CASSGGQGASDLGNTIYF
TRBV5-6	TRBD2	TRBJ2-5	CASSLGLGLAGASALGETQYF
TRBV29-1	TRBD1	TRBJ2-1	CSADRGNNEQFF
TRBV20-1	NA	TRBJ2-2	CSARDIPGAGELFF
TRBV7-8	TRBD1	TRBJ2-7	CASSLGTGGNEQYF
TRBV11-3	NA	TRBJ1-6	CASSLGGTTYNSPLHF
TRBV6-5	NA	TRBJ2-7	CASSYGVGAYEQYF